This paragraph reports one T cell receptor (beta chain). Antigen: not known. The data originate from a study of Ad26.COV2.S vaccination and SARS-CoV-2 variants. Study-level findings and limits: In vaccinated individuals, spike-specific CD8+ and CD4+ T cell responses reportedly displayed substantial breadth.

Sequenced by immunoSEQ multiplex PCR; TCRdb stores in-frame clones only, minus some. The sample yields roughly 510,000 clones, about 83% seen once. Germline V gives CDR1 SGHRS, CDR2 YFSETQ. The trim removed 4 bases at V and 9 bases at J, leaving 13 bases unmatched. The CDR3 consists of 15 residues. The treatment is: 19 received Ad26.COV2.S at low or high dose, single or two shots; roughly 5 received placebo; per-sample allocation not given. At day 63 after the first vaccine or placebo injection, samples were drawn. The receptor's source is a person between 18 and 65 years old who received the Ad26.COV2.S COVID-19 vaccine or a placebo. The sample was peripheral blood, taken in a trial of Ad26.COV2.S vaccine versus placebo. The chain recombines TRBV5-1 with TRBJ2-1; 7 nucleotides match TRBD2. The CDR3 coding sequence is TGCGCCAGCAGCCCGGACGGGACTACTGGCGGTGAGCAGTTCTTC. Protein sequence: CASSPDGTTGGEQFF.